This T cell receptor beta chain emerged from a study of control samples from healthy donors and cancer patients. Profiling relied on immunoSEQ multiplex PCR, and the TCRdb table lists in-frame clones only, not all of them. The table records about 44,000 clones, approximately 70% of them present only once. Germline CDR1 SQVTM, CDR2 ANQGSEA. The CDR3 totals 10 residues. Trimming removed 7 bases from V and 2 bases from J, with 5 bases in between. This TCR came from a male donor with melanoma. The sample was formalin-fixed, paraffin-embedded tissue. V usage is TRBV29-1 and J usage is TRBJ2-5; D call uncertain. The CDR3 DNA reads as TGCAGCGAGAAACAAGAGACCCAGTACTTC. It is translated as CSEKQETQYF.